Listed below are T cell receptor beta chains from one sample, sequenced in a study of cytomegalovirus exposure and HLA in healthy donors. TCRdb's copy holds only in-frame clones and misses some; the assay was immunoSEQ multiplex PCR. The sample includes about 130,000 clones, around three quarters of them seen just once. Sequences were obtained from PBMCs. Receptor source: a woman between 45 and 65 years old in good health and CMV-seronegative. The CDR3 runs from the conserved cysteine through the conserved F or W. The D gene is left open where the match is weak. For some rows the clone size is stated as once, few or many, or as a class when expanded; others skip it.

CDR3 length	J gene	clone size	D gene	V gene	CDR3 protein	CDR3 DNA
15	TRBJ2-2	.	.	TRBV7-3	CASSLTSGGTGELFF	TGTGCCAGCAGCTTAACTAGCGGTGGGACCGGGGAGCTGTTTTTT
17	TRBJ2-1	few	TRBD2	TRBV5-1	CASSGGPSGRLYNEQFF	TGCGCCAGCAGCGGGGGCCCCAGCGGGAGACTTTACAATGAGCAGTTCTTC
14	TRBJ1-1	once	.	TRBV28	CASSPGGLNTEAFF	TGTGCCAGCAGCCCTGGGGGCTTGAACACTGAAGCTTTCTTT
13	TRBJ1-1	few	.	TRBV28	CASLPQGNTEAFF	TGTGCCAGTCTGCCCCAGGGGAACACTGAAGCTTTCTTT
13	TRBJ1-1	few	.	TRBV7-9	CASSLSEGTEAFF	TGTGCCAGCAGCTTGAGCGAAGGCACTGAAGCTTTCTTT
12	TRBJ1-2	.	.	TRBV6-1	CASRGANYGYTF	TGTGCCAGCAGGGGAGCTAACTATGGCTACACCTTC
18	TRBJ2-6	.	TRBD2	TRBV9	CASSPRGLALSGANVLTF	TGTGCCAGCAGCCCGCGGGGACTAGCCCTCTCTGGGGCCAACGTCCTGACTTTC
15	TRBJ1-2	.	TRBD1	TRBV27	CASSPGTGRLYGYTF	TGTGCCAGCAGTCCAGGGACAGGGAGACTTTATGGCTACACCTTC
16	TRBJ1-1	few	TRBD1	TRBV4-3	CASSLRGQGANTEAFF	TGCGCCAGCAGCCTACGAGGACAGGGGGCCAACACTGAAGCTTTCTTT
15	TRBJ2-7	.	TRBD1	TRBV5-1	CASSSPDRGPREQYF	TGCGCCAGCAGCTCACCCGACAGGGGGCCTCGCGAGCAGTACTTC
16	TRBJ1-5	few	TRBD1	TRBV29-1	CSVETLWTGPGQPQHF	TGCAGCGTTGAAACCCTTTGGACAGGGCCGGGCCAGCCCCAGCATTTT
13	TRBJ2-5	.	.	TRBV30	CAWSRREQETQYF	TGTGCCTGGAGCCGCCGGGAGCAAGAGACCCAGTACTTC
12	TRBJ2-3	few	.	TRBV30	CAWEIVSDTQYF	TGTGCCTGGGAAATAGTTTCAGATACGCAGTATTTT
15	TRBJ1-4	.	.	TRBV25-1	CASSRPQQGNEKLFF	TGTGCCAGCAGTCGACCCCAGCAGGGAAATGAAAAACTGTTTTTT
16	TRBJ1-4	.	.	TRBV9	CASSRRQVPTNEKLFF	TGTGCCAGCAGCCGGAGACAGGTTCCAACTAATGAAAAACTGTTTTTT
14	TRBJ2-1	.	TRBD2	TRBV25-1	CASSVASGHNEQFF	TGTGCCAGCAGTGTTGCTAGCGGGCACAATGAGCAGTTCTTC
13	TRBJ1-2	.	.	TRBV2	CASSVATEYGYTF	TGTGCCAGCAGTGTAGCGACGGAGTATGGCTACACCTTC
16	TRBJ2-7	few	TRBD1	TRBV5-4	CASSLDGTVAPYEQYF	TGTGCCAGCAGCCTCGACGGGACAGTTGCTCCCTACGAGCAGTACTTC
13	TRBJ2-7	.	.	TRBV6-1	CASREDPGSKGYF	TGTGCCAGCAGGGAGGACCCGGGATCCAAAGGGTACTTC
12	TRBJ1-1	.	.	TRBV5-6	CASSWARWEAFF	TGTGCCAGCAGCTGGGCCCGCTGGGAAGCTTTCTTT
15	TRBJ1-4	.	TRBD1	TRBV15	CATSSWGQSNEKLFF	TGTGCCACCAGCAGCTGGGGACAGAGTAATGAAAAACTGTTTTTT
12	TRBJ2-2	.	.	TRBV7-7	CASSSYTGELFF	TGTGCTAGCAGCTCGTACACCGGGGAGCTGTTTTTT
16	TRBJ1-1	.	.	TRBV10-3	CAIGASTGGKNTEAFF	TGTGCCATCGGAGCCTCCACGGGGGGGAAGAACACTGAAGCTTTCTTT
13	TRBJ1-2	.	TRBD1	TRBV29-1	CSPNRGHRNGYTF	TGCAGCCCCAACAGGGGGCACCGAAATGGCTACACCTTC
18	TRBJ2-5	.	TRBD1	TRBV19	CASSIDRPGRTGQETQYF	TGTGCCAGTAGTATAGATCGTCCAGGTCGGACAGGGCAAGAGACCCAGTACTTC
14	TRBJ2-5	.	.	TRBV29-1	CSVAAGSTQETQYF	TGCAGCGTTGCGGCGGGAAGCACCCAAGAGACCCAGTACTTC
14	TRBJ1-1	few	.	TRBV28	CASTSEGGWYEAFF	TGTGCCAGCACTTCCGAGGGAGGATGGTATGAAGCTTTCTTT
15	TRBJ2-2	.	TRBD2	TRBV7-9	CASRRPGGFTGELFF	TGTGCCAGCAGACGACCGGGGGGTTTCACCGGGGAGCTGTTTTTT
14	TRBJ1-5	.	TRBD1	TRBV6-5	CASSRDRFWGPQHF	TGTGCCAGCAGCCGGGACAGGTTCTGGGGGCCCCAGCATTTT
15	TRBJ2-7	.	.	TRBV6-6	CASSYFTGSGNEQYF	TGTGCCAGCAGTTACTTTACGGGGTCCGGGAACGAGCAGTACTTC
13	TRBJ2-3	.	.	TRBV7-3	CASSLMGADTQYF	TGTGCCAGCAGCTTAATGGGCGCAGATACGCAGTATTTT
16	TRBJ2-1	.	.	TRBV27	CASSSAGLSSYNEQFF	TGTGCCAGCAGTTCGGCAGGGCTGAGCTCCTACAATGAGCAGTTCTTC
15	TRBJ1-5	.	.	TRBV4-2	CASSITGGEGQPQNF	TGTGCCAGCAGTATCACCGGGGGGGAAGGTCAGCCCCAGAATTTT
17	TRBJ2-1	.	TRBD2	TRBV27	CASSYPRTSGSLNEQFF	TGTGCCAGCAGTTACCCCCGGACTAGCGGGTCTCTCAATGAGCAGTTCTTC
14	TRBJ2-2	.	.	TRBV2	CASSVKGGTGELFF	TGTGCCAGCAGTGTGAAGGGAGGCACCGGGGAGCTGTTTTTT
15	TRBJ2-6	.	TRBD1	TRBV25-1	CASSDPTGWANVLTF	TGTGCCAGCAGTGACCCGACAGGGTGGGCCAACGTCCTGACTTTC
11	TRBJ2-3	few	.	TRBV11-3	CASSLRDTQYF	TGTGCCAGCAGCTTGAGAGATACGCAGTATTTT
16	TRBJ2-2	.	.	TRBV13	CASSSDSEENTGELFF	TGTGCCAGCAGCTCGGACAGCGAAGAGAACACCGGGGAGCTGTTTTTT
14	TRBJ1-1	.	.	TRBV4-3	CASSHSGGDTEAFF	TGCGCCAGCAGCCATTCTGGCGGGGACACTGAAGCTTTCTTT
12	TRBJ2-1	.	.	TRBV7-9	CSSSPQGNEQFF	TGTTCCAGCAGTCCACAGGGTAATGAGCAGTTCTTC
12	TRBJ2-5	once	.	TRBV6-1	CASRSGRETQYF	TGTGCCAGCAGAAGCGGGCGTGAGACCCAGTACTTC
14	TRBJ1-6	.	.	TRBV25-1	CASSEFDGNSPLHF	TGTGCCAGCAGTGAATTTGACGGGAATTCACCCCTCCACTTT
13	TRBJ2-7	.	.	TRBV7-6	CASSLRGDYEQYF	TGTGCCAGCAGCTTACGCGGGGACTACGAGCAGTACTTC
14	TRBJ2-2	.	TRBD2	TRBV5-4	CASSFAGGTGELFF	TGTGCCAGCAGCTTCGCGGGAGGCACCGGGGAGCTGTTTTTT
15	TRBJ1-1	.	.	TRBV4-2	CASSPPRAQNTEAFF	TGTGCCAGCAGCCCTCCGAGGGCTCAGAACACTGAAGCTTTCTTT
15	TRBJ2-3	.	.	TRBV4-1	CASSQTDSFTDTQYF	TGCGCCAGCAGCCAAACTGACAGTTTCACAGATACGCAGTATTTT
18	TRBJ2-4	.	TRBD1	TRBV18	CASSPLFAGQGASSIQYF	TGTGCCAGCTCACCACTCTTTGCGGGACAGGGGGCGAGTAGCATTCAGTACTTC
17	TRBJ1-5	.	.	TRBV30	CASRSGWKGYSNQPQHF	TGTGCATCAAGGTCGGGGTGGAAGGGATATAGCAATCAGCCCCAGCATTTT
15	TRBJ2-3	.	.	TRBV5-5	CASMAAVGHTDTQYF	TGTGCCAGCATGGCGGCCGTAGGTCACACAGATACGCAGTATTTT
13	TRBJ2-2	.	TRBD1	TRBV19	CASGTANTGELFF	TGTGCCAGCGGGACAGCGAACACCGGGGAGCTGTTTTTT
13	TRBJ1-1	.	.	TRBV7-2	CASSPQGSTEAFF	TGTGCCAGCAGCCCCCAGGGGAGCACTGAAGCTTTCTTT
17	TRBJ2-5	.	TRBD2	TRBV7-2	CASSLVGTSGLQETQYF	TGTGCCAGCAGCTTAGTAGGGACTAGCGGGCTCCAAGAGACCCAGTACTTC
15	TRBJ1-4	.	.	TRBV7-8	CASSLVLQGGEKLFF	TGTGCCAGCAGCTTAGTTTTACAGGGAGGGGAAAAACTGTTTTTT
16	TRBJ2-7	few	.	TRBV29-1	CSVEEPGLVGHYEQYF	TGCAGCGTTGAAGAGCCGGGGTTAGTAGGTCACTACGAGCAGTACTTC
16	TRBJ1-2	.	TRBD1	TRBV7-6	CASSLEMTGGYYGYTF	TGTGCCAGCAGCTTAGAGATGACAGGGGGCTACTATGGCTACACCTTC
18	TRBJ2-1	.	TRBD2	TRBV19	CASSIIPLQGGIYNEQFF	TGTGCCAGTAGTATCATCCCCCTGCAGGGAGGGATCTACAATGAGCAGTTCTTC
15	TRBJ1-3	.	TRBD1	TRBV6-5	CATHGQGVDGNTIYF	TGTGCCACCCACGGACAGGGGGTAGACGGAAACACCATATATTTT
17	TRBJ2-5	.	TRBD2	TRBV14	CASSLGLAGGWQETQYF	TGTGCCAGCAGCCTCGGACTAGCGGGAGGATGGCAAGAGACCCAGTACTTC
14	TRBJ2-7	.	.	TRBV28	CASISYGSSYEQYF	TGTGCCAGCATCTCTTACGGGAGCTCCTACGAGCAGTACTTC
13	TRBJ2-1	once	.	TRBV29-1	CSAGTPTNNEQFF	TGCAGCGCAGGAACACCAACAAACAATGAGCAGTTCTTC